The entry below gives a single T cell receptor (beta chain) sequence along with its context. Its antigen remains unknown. The data are from a study of shared clonotypes between healthy human individuals. Study conclusions and caveats: All-four-donor shared clonotypes had higher generation probabilities than non-shared clonotypes did. It was the few donors that limited the genetic and exposure-history diversity represented. Clonotype sharing among donors was expected to depend on sequencing depth.

Deep-level running was used for the assay. Profiling relied on immunoSEQ multiplex PCR, and the TCRdb table lists in-frame clones only, not all of them. Here the sample spans 550,000 to 750,000 clones, over 95% being singletons. As defined, naive CD8 cells were CD45RO-negative and positively selected for CCR7, with terminally differentiated effector memory CD45RA+ cells excluded. The TCR sequence derives from a woman in her twenties or thirties in good health. Sequences were obtained from naive CD8+ T cells sorted from blood.

CDR3 DNA sequence: TGTGCCAGCAGCCAAGAATCCGCAACTAATGAAAAACTGTTTTTT. Its protein product is CASSQESATNEKLFF. The chain joins TRBV4-2 to TRBJ1-4; the D is unclear. This CDR3 comprises 15 residues. Germline loops: CDR1 LGHNA, CDR2 YNFKEQ. V lost 0 bases and J lost 0, with 5 bases in between.